This T cell receptor (beta chain) was profiled in a study of blood T cell repertoires in COVID-19. Looking at the study overall: Sites in the United States, Italy and Spain provided acute and convalescent COVID-19 samples. The cDNA or gDNA used as material had been derived from T cells, B-cell-depleted T cells, or PBMCs.

Germline loops: CDR1 LGHDT, CDR2 YNNKEL (reference sequence). CDR3 length equals 14 residues. V lost 4 bases to trimming and J lost 8 bases, with 17 bases between them. Generated by immunoSEQ multiplex PCR, the TCRdb table keeps only in-frame clones and is missing some. The table lists about 170,000 clones, approximately 84% of them singletons. The chain has TRBV3-1 (or the pseudogene TRBV3-2) and TRBJ1-2; weak D call: TRBD1 (6 bases). Sample: peripheral blood. This receptor was obtained from a man aged 40-49 years who had recovered from COVID-19. The CDR3 spells CASSPPGTFGGYTF. CDR3 nucleotide sequence: TGTGCCAGCAGCCCCCCCGGGACATTCGGAGGCTACACCTTC.